Described below is a single T cell receptor (beta chain) sequence and its context. One end of the junction is discordant with germline, which a read error may explain. This specimen belongs to a study of blood T cells in healthy people across ages. A second 7 to 11 cycle PCR used barcoded and J-beta primers. TCRdb re-derived calls from the 5' RACE reads in MiXCR, one entry per CDR3 protein. The sample gives 650,000 to 700,000 distinct CDR3 sequences, roughly 30% of which show up once; roughly 14% is in the top ten. The germline V gene has CDR1 MNHEY and CDR2 SVGAGI. The CDR3 runs 18 residues. The TCR was taken from a woman of 80 years or more in good health. Specimen: blood. This chain uses TRBV6-5 with TRBJ2-2, with D possibly matching TRBD1 (5 bases). In DNA, the CDR3 is TGTACCAGCAGTTTTTCCTTAGGCAGGGTGGGGAACACCGGGGAGCTGTTTTTT. As protein: CTSSFSLGRVGNTGELFF.